This T cell receptor beta chain came from a study of cytomegalovirus exposure and HLA in healthy donors. Study results and limitations: Some segments of the V type, notably TRBV6-2 and TRBV6-3, were excluded as indistinguishable. Association of roughly 18,000 TCR beta sequences with HLA alleles was found at 0.05 false discovery rate in a later analysis.

CDR1 is MNHEY, CDR2 SMNVEV, per germline (reference sequence). V was shortened by 6 bases and J by 0 bases, with 12 bases between the two germline ends. The CDR3 length is 15 residues. PCR primers comprised 60 Vbeta and 13 Jbeta primers. The repertoire was sequenced with immunoSEQ multiplex PCR; TCRdb's copy has only in-frame clones and lacks some. This table has 84,000 or so clones, 60% to 80% appearing once. Note on this clone: What it binds is unknown.

This clonotype was sampled from a young man in good health and CMV-seronegative. This chain links TRBV27 with TRBJ1-5; D is possibly TRBD1 (5 bases). Source material: PBMCs. The CDR3 spells CASSSLDSSNQPQHF. The DNA of the CDR3 is TGTGCCAGCAGCTCCCTCGACAGTAGCAATCAGCCCCAGCATTTT.